This TCR beta chain originates from a study of blood T cell repertoires in COVID-19. The wider study: Donors in the United States, Italy and Spain gave samples during acute or convalescent COVID-19. Sources were T cells, B-cell-depleted T cells, or PBMCs; the material itself was cDNA or gDNA.

In the authors' methods: Amplified reference gene primers provided the basis for estimating nucleated cell counts. Profiled with immunoSEQ multiplex PCR; TCRdb holds only in-frame clones, not every one. The V and J calls and clone size were taken over from that table, and D and trimming were inferred from the DNA. The sample carries 65,000 to 95,000 clones, approximately 91% recorded once. V trimming: 4 bases; J trimming: 4 bases; junction bases outside the gene matches: 13. Germline CDR1 is SGHNT and CDR2 is YYREEE (reference sequence). The CDR3 runs to 18 residues. J is TRBJ2-2 and V is TRBV5-4, with 10 positions matching TRBD1. This receptor was taken from a man between 70 and 80 years old with acute or convalescent COVID-19. The sample taken for sequencing was peripheral blood. CDR3: CASSPGETGGARTGELFF. In DNA form, the CDR3 reads TGTGCCAGCAGCCCGGGTGAGACAGGGGGCGCGCGCACCGGGGAGCTGTTTTTT.